This T cell receptor (beta chain) was sequenced during a study of Graves' ophthalmopathy and Graves' hyperthyroidism. On the study more broadly: The blood sample was drawn at first diagnosis and before any treatment.

In donors with ophthalmopathy, activity was moderate-to-severe, with CAS ≥3, NOSPECS ≥4 and duration under 3 months. Germline V lookup: CDR1 LNHDA, CDR2 SQIVND (reference sequence). The CDR3 consists of 13 residues. The V gene lost 5 bases and the J gene lost 8 bases, with 15 bases spanning the gap. Transcripts of RNA were the source for amplifying TCR beta CDR3 regions. RT-PCR was first run with HTBI primers, then multiplex PCR in a second round. Each CDR3 protein is one row after TCRdb ran MiXCR on the multiplex PCR reads. This sample yields hundreds of thousands of distinct CDR3 sequences, of which roughly 21% are seen a single time; about 40% belongs to the top ten. This clonotype was observed many times.

Sequencing used peripheral blood. This sequence joins TRBV19 and TRBJ1-2; weak D call: TRBD1 (6 bases). The clonotype was recovered from a woman aged 45-65 years with Graves' ophthalmopathy. The CDR3, as DNA: TGTGCCAGTAGTTGGCGTACAGGGATGGGCTACACCTTC. Its translation: CASSWRTGMGYTF.